This TCR beta chain originates from a study of T cell responses to AZD1222 COVID-19 vaccine. Study findings and constraints: Recipients of AZD1222 seropositive at baseline numbered only 5 or 6. Most donors were white British and more were female, and clonal diversity was possibly underestimated.

This clone has a handful of counts. As yet, its antigen is unknown. The repertoire was sequenced with immunoSEQ multiplex PCR; TCRdb's copy has only in-frame clones and lacks some. The data show around 58,000 clones, around 84% seen once. V gave up 2 bases and J gave up 10 bases, with 15 bases separating them. Germline V gives CDR1 ENHRY, CDR2 SYGVKD. The CDR3 is made up of 13 amino acids. The specimen comprised peripheral blood, sampled on day 0 of AZD1222 vaccination. The clonotype originates from an adult in good health. The chain joins TRBV10-3 to TRBJ2-7; D is possibly TRBD2 (6 bases). CDR3 coding DNA: TGTGCCATCAGTGAGGAGCTAGCGAAGAACCAGTACTTC. The encoded protein is CAISEELAKNQYF.